This T cell receptor beta chain was sequenced in a study of cytomegalovirus exposure and HLA in healthy donors. 60 Vbeta and 13 Jbeta primers were used in PCR. This table comes from immunoSEQ multiplex PCR, and its TCRdb copy is limited to in-frame clones, with some not included. The sample lists about 67,000 clones; roughly two thirds were seen once. V was pared by 3 bases and J by 5 bases, with 13 bases of the junction left unmatched. CDR3 size: 17 residues. In germline, CDR1 is SGHTA, CDR2 FQGNSA. The TCR comes from a woman under 40 in good health and CMV-seronegative. The sample taken for sequencing was PBMCs. The V call is TRBV7-2, the J call TRBJ2-5; 9 bases fit TRBD2. CDR3 protein: CASSLGMAGGPRETQYF. The CDR3 DNA follows: TGTGCCAGCAGCTTGGGGATGGCGGGGGGGCCCCGGGAGACCCAGTACTTC. Complete variable domain (other parts from reference TRBV7-2 and TRBJ2-5): GAGVSQSPSNKVTEKGKDVELRCDPISGHTALYWYRQSLGQGLEFLIYFQGNSAPDKSGLPSDRFSAERTGGSVSTLTIQRTQQEDSAVYLCASSLGMAGGPRETQYFGPGTRLLVL.